Below, 25 T cell receptor beta chains from the same sample are listed, as sequenced in a study of CD8+ T cells in alopecia areata. cDNA prepared by RNA extraction and subsequent reverse transcription served as the template for sequencing. Sequenced by immunoSEQ multiplex PCR; TCRdb stores in-frame clones only, minus some. The sample records fewer than 200,000 clones, over 50% being singletons. The sequencing here drew on CD4+ T cells sorted from blood, taken at week 0. These receptors were obtained from a human donor with alopecia areata.

The V and J genes are TRBV30 and TRBJ1-5, with TRBD1 matching 12 bases. Trimming took 2 bases from V and 7 from J; bases not matched to a gene: 6. The CDR3 has 15 amino acids. Germline CDR1 and CDR2: GTSNPN and SVGIG (reference sequence). CDR3 loop: CAWSSGTGGWQPQHF. In DNA, the CDR3 is TGTGCCTGGAGTTCTGGGACAGGGGGCTGGCAGCCCCAGCATTTT.

The chain is built from TRBV10-1 and TRBJ2-4; a possible D gene is TRBD1 (5 bases). This CDR3 has 14 residues. Per germline, CDR1 WNHNN and CDR2 SYGVQD (reference sequence). The germline V and J ends were trimmed by 7 bases and 3 bases, with 13 bases remaining between them. CDR3 region: CASTKEDNKNIQYF. CDR3 in DNA: TGCGCCAGCACAAAAGAGGACAACAAAAACATTCAGTACTTC.

This chain connects TRBV10-3 to TRBJ2-3; the D is unclear. Germline values: CDR1 ENHRY, CDR2 SYGVKD. V was shortened by 0 bases and J by 6 bases, with 10 bases between the two germline ends. CDR3 length: 14 amino acids. Here the CDR3 reads CAISESLTLDTQYF. The CDR3 coding sequence is TGTGCCATCAGTGAGTCCCTCACCCTGGATACGCAGTATTTT.

This clone was counted a few times. This chain joins TRBV6-1 and TRBJ1-1, with D hard to call. Germline CDR1 MNHNS, CDR2 SASEGT. This CDR3 has 14 residues. Trimming took off 2 bases at V and 1 base at J, with 8 bases between the two ends. This chain's CDR3 is CASSEIGENTEAFF. CDR3 in DNA: TGTGCCAGCAGTGAAATCGGGGAGAACACTGAAGCTTTCTTT.

The chain has TRBV6-1 and TRBJ1-2; D gene unclear. The germline CDR1 and CDR2 sequences are MNHNS and SASEGT. V was cut by 4 bases and J by 6 bases, with 9 bases left in between. The length of the CDR3 is 12 residues. Here the CDR3 reads CASSGAAHGYTF. CDR3 sequence (DNA): TGTGCCAGCAGTGGGGCAGCCCATGGCTACACCTTC.

V usage is TRBV23-1 and J usage is TRBJ2-7; no reliable D call. TRBV23-1 is an ORF, with its function uncertain. CDR3 length: 9 residues. Trimming took off 9 bases at V and 4 bases at J, with 4 bases between the two ends. The DNA of the CDR3 is TGCGCCAGGAGTTACGAGCAGTACTTC. Amino acid sequence: CARSYEQYF.

The genes are TRBV4-2 and TRBJ1-6; D is possibly TRBD1 (5 bases). The germline V and J ends were trimmed by 1 base and 7 bases, with 14 bases remaining between them. The CDR3 is made up of 16 amino acids. Germline values: CDR1 LGHNA, CDR2 YNFKEQ. The CDR3 loop reads CASSQGATGGNSPLHF. The DNA for the CDR3 is TGTGCCAGCAGCCAAGGGGCCACCGGGGGAAATTCACCCCTCCACTTT.

The V gene is TRBV6-5, the J gene TRBJ2-7; TRBD2 matches at 7 bases. The CDR3 has 13 residues. Germline CDR1 is MNHEY and CDR2 is SVGAGI. With 0 bases clipped from V and 9 bases from J, the junction kept 5 bases outside the gene matches. The DNA for the CDR3 is TGTGCCAGCAGTTACTCGACTTCGGGGGGGCAGTACTTC. Translated, it gives CASSYSTSGGQYF.

The genes are TRBV29-1 and TRBJ2-1; a possible D gene is TRBD1 (5 bases). The V gene's germline CDR1 is SQVTM and CDR2 ANQGSEA. The CDR3 spans 14 residues. V dropped 7 bases and J dropped 4 bases, with 17 bases sitting between them. The CDR3 loop is CSGAHINRYNEQFF. CDR3 coding DNA: TGCAGCGGTGCCCACATCAACAGGTACAATGAGCAGTTCTTC.

J is TRBJ2-7 and V is TRBV9, with D possibly matching TRBD2 (5 bases). With 2 bases removed from V and 0 bases from J, the gap between germline ends came to 9 bases. The CDR3 contains 14 residues. Germline V gives CDR1 SGDLS, CDR2 YYNGEE. The CDR3 DNA reads as TGTGCCAGCAGCGTGGACTCCAACTCCTACGAGCAGTACTTC. It encodes CASSVDSNSYEQYF.

The gene calls are TRBV29-1 and TRBJ2-4, with a tentative D call TRBD2 (6 bases). Germline CDR1 SQVTM, CDR2 ANQGSEA. V was shortened by 6 bases and J by 0 bases, with 15 bases between the two germline ends. This CDR3 spans 15 amino acids. CDR3 sequence reads: CSVPGGTLAKNIQYF. The DNA of the CDR3 is TGCAGCGTCCCAGGCGGGACGCTAGCCAAAAACATTCAGTACTTC.

The rearrangement uses TRBV7-8 and TRBJ1-1; no reliable D call. This CDR3 has 13 amino acids. Trimming removed 4 bases from V and 6 bases from J, with 12 bases in between. Germline lookup yields CDR1 SGHVS and CDR2 FQNEAQ. The CDR3 protein is CASSSNSRAEAFF. In DNA form, the CDR3 reads TGTGCCAGCAGCTCCAATAGTCGGGCTGAAGCTTTCTTT.

This clone has more than one count but fewer than ten. The rearrangement uses TRBV7-2 and TRBJ1-1; D is ambiguous. Per the germline V gene, CDR1 is SGHTA and CDR2 is FQGNSA. The germline V and J ends were trimmed by 3 bases and 3 bases, with 2 bases remaining between them. The CDR3 is made up of 11 amino acids. Here the CDR3 DNA reads TGTGCCAGCAGCTTGGACACTGAAGCTTTCTTT. The encoded protein is CASSLDTEAFF.

The count of this clone is one. CDR3 DNA: TGTGCCAGCGGAACGGGGAACCCCTCTGAAGCTTTCTTT. Its protein is CASGTGNPSEAFF. The rearrangement joins TRBV2 to TRBJ1-1; D is unclear. This CDR3 contains 13 residues. V lost 8 bases and J lost 6, with 16 bases in between. In germline, CDR1 is SNHLY, CDR2 FYNNEI.

The J gene is TRBJ1-5, the V gene TRBV2; D is ambiguous. Germline V gene lookup returns CDR1 SNHLY and CDR2 FYNNEI. There are 14 residues in the CDR3. The germline V and J ends were trimmed by 0 bases and 5 bases, with 8 bases remaining between them. The CDR3 is CASSEARLYQPQHF. For the CDR3, the DNA is TGTGCCAGCAGTGAAGCGCGTCTTTATCAGCCCCAGCATTTT.

The gene calls are TRBV7-6 and TRBJ1-1; D remains ambiguous. Germline-derived CDR1 and CDR2 are SGHVS and FNYEAQ. V was cut by 6 bases and J by 4 bases, with 12 bases left in between. CDR3 length: 13 amino acids. The CDR3 spells CASRLGRSTEAFF. Written as DNA, the CDR3 is TGTGCCAGCAGACTCGGGAGGAGCACTGAAGCTTTCTTT.

This clone was detected a few times. The gene calls are TRBV10-3 and TRBJ2-1, with D perhaps TRBD1 (5 bases). The germline CDR1 and CDR2 sequences are ENHRY and SYGVKD. Between the trimmed V and J ends, which lost 7 bases and 1 base, there was a span of 11 bases. This CDR3 spans 14 amino acids. CDR3 DNA sequence: TGTGCCATCAAGCAGACAGAATCCTACAATGAGCAGTTCTTC. It encodes CAIKQTESYNEQFF.

A remark on this clone: The junction shows a germline mismatch at one end, possibly a read error. This chain joins TRBV23-1 and TRBJ1-1; TRBD1 aligns across 9 bases. TRBV23-1 is filed as an ORF, its function uncertain. This CDR3 has 14 amino acids. CDR3 nucleotides: TGCGCCAGCAGTTCACTGGACAGGGGAACTGGAGCTTTCTTT. It encodes CASSSLDRGTGAFF.

Here the CDR3 DNA reads TGTGCCAGCTCCCCAGACAGGAATAATTCACCCCTCCACTTT. The encoded protein is CASSPDRNNSPLHF. V and J are TRBV18 and TRBJ1-6, with D possibly TRBD1 on 6 matching bases. V was clipped by 6 bases and J by 5 bases, with 11 bases between them. The CDR3 is made up of 14 amino acids. Germline CDR1 is KGHSH and CDR2 is LQKENI.

The chain joins TRBV27 to TRBJ2-7; 9 nucleotides agree with TRBD1. The V and J ends lost 1 base and 6 bases, in that order; junction bases with no gene match: 4. The germline gives CDR1 MNHEY, CDR2 SMNVEV (reference sequence). The CDR3 loop spans 14 amino acids. The CDR3 coding sequence is TGTGCCAGCAGTTTATACAGGGGGCAGGTCGAGCAGTACTTC. Protein product: CASSLYRGQVEQYF.

This sequence joins TRBV7-9 and TRBJ1-2; the match to TRBD1 covers 7 bases. This CDR3 region has 15 residues. After removal of 4 bases from V and 3 bases from J, the junction contained 8 bases not matched to a gene. CDR1 and CDR2 (germline): SEHNR, FQNEAQ (reference sequence). The CDR3 sequence: CASSSPDRAHYGYTF. CDR3 nucleotides: TGTGCCAGCAGCTCGCCCGACAGGGCTCACTATGGCTACACCTTC.

This chain connects TRBV19 to TRBJ2-1; either TRBD1 or TRBD2 may fit D (7 bases each). Germline assignment: CDR1 LNHDA and CDR2 SQIVND (reference sequence). Trimming stripped 3 bases from V and 5 bases from J, with 20 bases between. This CDR3 spans 17 amino acids. CDR3 sequence reads: CASSMGRGDRGNNEQFF. The CDR3 DNA sequence: TGTGCCAGTAGTATGGGGAGGGGGGACAGAGGAAACAATGAGCAGTTCTTC.

The chain joins TRBV4-1 to TRBJ2-7, with no clear D. Germline assignment: CDR1 MGHRA and CDR2 YSYEKL. Trimming cost V 0 bases and J 7 bases, with 10 bases left between them. This CDR3 has 13 residues. The CDR3 nucleotides are TGCGCCAGCAGCCAAGATTTCATTGGGGAGCAGTACTTC. This translates into CASSQDFIGEQYF.

This clone was counted only a few times. V gene TRBV19 combines with J gene TRBJ1-1, with 8 bases fitting TRBD1. Losses at the gene ends were 6 bases for V and 6 bases for J; bases not matched to a gene: 6. The germline V gene has CDR1 LNHDA and CDR2 SQIVND (reference sequence). The CDR3 spans 13 residues. The CDR3 DNA is TGTGCCAGTAGCCAGGACAGGGTCGCTGAAGCTTTCTTT. The encoded protein is CASSQDRVAEAFF.

This sequence joins TRBV30 and TRBJ1-5; perhaps TRBD1 as D (6 bases). This CDR3 has 15 amino acids. Germline V gene lookup returns CDR1 GTSNPN and CDR2 SVGIG (reference sequence). The V and J ends lost 3 bases and 0 bases respectively, with 12 bases between them. The CDR3 DNA follows: TGTGCCTGGAGCCGGGGGGGGGCTAGCAATCAGCCCCAGCATTTT. This translates into CAWSRGGASNQPQHF.